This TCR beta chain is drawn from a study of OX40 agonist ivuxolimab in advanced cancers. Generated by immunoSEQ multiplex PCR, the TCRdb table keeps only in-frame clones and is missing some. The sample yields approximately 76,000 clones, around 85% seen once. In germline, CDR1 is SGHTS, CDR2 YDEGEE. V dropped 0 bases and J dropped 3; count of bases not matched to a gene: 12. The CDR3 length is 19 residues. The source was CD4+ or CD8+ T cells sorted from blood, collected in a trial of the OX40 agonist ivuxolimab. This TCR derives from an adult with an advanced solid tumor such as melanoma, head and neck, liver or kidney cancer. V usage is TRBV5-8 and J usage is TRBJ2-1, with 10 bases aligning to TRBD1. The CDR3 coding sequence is TGTGCCAGCAGCTTGGTATCCGGGACAGGGGTTAGCCTCTACAATGAGCAGTTCTTC. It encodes CASSLVSGTGVSLYNEQFF. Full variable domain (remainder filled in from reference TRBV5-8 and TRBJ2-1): EAGVTQSPTHLIKTRGQQATLRCSPISGHTSVYWYQQALGLGLQFLLWYDEGEERNRGNFPPRFSGRQFPNYSSELNVNALELEDSALYLCASSLVSGTGVSLYNEQFFGPGTRLTVL.